The rows below give T cell receptor beta chains drawn from one sample of a study of somatic mutations in cytotoxic T cells in rheumatoid arthritis. Repertoires were generated with immunoSEQ multiplex PCR, while TCRdb's copy carries only in-frame clones and drops some. Of approximately 20,000 clones in the sample, approximately 80% were seen once. Sequencing input: CD8+ T cells sorted from blood. The receptors were sampled from a woman aged 45 to 65 in good health. The CDR3 runs from the conserved cysteine through the conserved F or W. Each record gives: CDR3 length, D gene, clone size, V gene, J gene, CDR3 DNA, CDR3 protein. The D gene is left open where the match is weak. The size field is filled for only some rows; it gives once, few, many or a size class.

cdr3_length: 16
d_call: TRBD2
clone_size: -
v_call: TRBV2
j_call: TRBJ2-1
cdr3_nt: TGTGCCAGCAGTGAAGAATGGAAGCGGGACTACAATGAGCAGTTCTTC
cdr3_aa: CASSEEWKRDYNEQFF

cdr3_length: 15
d_call: -
clone_size: -
v_call: TRBV5-5
j_call: TRBJ2-3
cdr3_nt: TGTGCCAGCAGCGTAGAAAGGGGGGGCACAGATACGCAGTATTTT
cdr3_aa: CASSVERGGTDTQYF

cdr3_length: 14
d_call: TRBD2
clone_size: once
v_call: TRBV19
j_call: TRBJ2-1
cdr3_nt: TGTGCCAGTAGTATCCGCGGGGGGTGGAATGAGCAGTTCTTC
cdr3_aa: CASSIRGGWNEQFF

cdr3_length: 13
d_call: -
clone_size: -
v_call: TRBV7-9
j_call: TRBJ1-1
cdr3_nt: TGTGCCAGCAGCCCACAGGAAAACACTGAAGCTTTCTTT
cdr3_aa: CASSPQENTEAFF

cdr3_length: 15
d_call: -
clone_size: -
v_call: TRBV2
j_call: TRBJ1-1
cdr3_nt: TGTGCCAGTAGAAAGGACAGCCTGAGGGACACTGAAGCTTTCTTT
cdr3_aa: CASRKDSLRDTEAFF

cdr3_length: 14
d_call: -
clone_size: -
v_call: TRBV11-2
j_call: TRBJ2-7
cdr3_nt: TGTGCCAGCAGCTTAGAGGTGGGAGACTACGAGCAGTACTTC
cdr3_aa: CASSLEVGDYEQYF

cdr3_length: 15
d_call: -
clone_size: -
v_call: TRBV4-1
j_call: TRBJ1-1
cdr3_nt: TGCGCCAGCAGCCGACCGGACAGTTTCGGTACTGAAGCTTTCTTT
cdr3_aa: CASSRPDSFGTEAFF

cdr3_length: 13
d_call: -
clone_size: -
v_call: TRBV5-1
j_call: TRBJ2-7
cdr3_nt: TGCGCCAGCAGCTTGGACGGCCCCTACGAGCAGTACTTC
cdr3_aa: CASSLDGPYEQYF

cdr3_length: 13
d_call: TRBD1
clone_size: -
v_call: TRBV27
j_call: TRBJ1-2
cdr3_nt: TGTGCCAGCAGTTTCGGACAGGGAGATGGCTACACCTTC
cdr3_aa: CASSFGQGDGYTF

cdr3_length: 13
d_call: -
clone_size: -
v_call: TRBV7-9
j_call: TRBJ2-3
cdr3_nt: TGTGCCAGCGGGGTATTGATCACAGATACGCAGTATTTT
cdr3_aa: CASGVLITDTQYF

cdr3_length: 17
d_call: -
clone_size: once
v_call: TRBV9
j_call: TRBJ2-7
cdr3_nt: TGTGCCAGCAGCATGGGCTCGACTCCGTTAAGTTCCTACGAGCAGTACTTC
cdr3_aa: CASSMGSTPLSSYEQYF

cdr3_length: 16
d_call: -
clone_size: -
v_call: TRBV4-1
j_call: TRBJ2-7
cdr3_nt: TGCGCCAGCAGCCAAAAGGGGCAGACACCTAGCTACGAGCAGTACTTC
cdr3_aa: CASSQKGQTPSYEQYF

cdr3_length: 17
d_call: TRBD2
clone_size: -
v_call: TRBV7-6
j_call: TRBJ2-2
cdr3_nt: TGTGCCAGCAGCTTATTAAGCGGGGGGACGTTCACCGGGGAGCTGTTTTTT
cdr3_aa: CASSLLSGGTFTGELFF

cdr3_length: 12
d_call: -
clone_size: -
v_call: TRBV6-1
j_call: TRBJ2-4
cdr3_nt: TGTGCCACCAGACTTAGTTTAAACATTCAGTACTTC
cdr3_aa: CATRLSLNIQYF

cdr3_length: 12
d_call: -
clone_size: -
v_call: TRBV7-8
j_call: TRBJ2-2
cdr3_nt: TGTGCCAGCAGCTTAGACACCGGGGAGCTGTTTTTT
cdr3_aa: CASSLDTGELFF

cdr3_length: 13
d_call: TRBD1
clone_size: -
v_call: TRBV2
j_call: TRBJ2-7
cdr3_nt: TGTGCCAGCAGTGGGGGGACAGGCTACGAGCAGTACTTC
cdr3_aa: CASSGGTGYEQYF

cdr3_length: 15
d_call: TRBD1
clone_size: -
v_call: TRBV30
j_call: TRBJ2-1
cdr3_nt: TGTGCCTGGACCTCGGAGACAGGGGTTTACAATGAGCAGTTCTTC
cdr3_aa: CAWTSETGVYNEQFF

cdr3_length: 12
d_call: TRBD2
clone_size: -
v_call: TRBV2
j_call: TRBJ2-1
cdr3_nt: TGTGCCAGCCTAGCGGAATACAATGAGCAGTTCTTC
cdr3_aa: CASLAEYNEQFF

cdr3_length: 15
d_call: -
clone_size: -
v_call: TRBV9
j_call: TRBJ2-5
cdr3_nt: TGTGCCAGCAGCCCCGGACTGTCGGGGGGCCCGGGTCTGAACTTC
cdr3_aa: CASSPGLSGGPGLNF

cdr3_length: 12
d_call: TRBD2
clone_size: -
v_call: TRBV10-2
j_call: TRBJ2-7
cdr3_nt: TGCGCCAGCAGGGGACTAGCGAGCGAGCAGTACTTC
cdr3_aa: CASRGLASEQYF

cdr3_length: 16
d_call: TRBD2
clone_size: -
v_call: TRBV29-1
j_call: TRBJ2-1
cdr3_nt: TGCAGCGTTGAAGATCGGGGTAGCGGGAGTCGGAATGAGCAGTTCTTC
cdr3_aa: CSVEDRGSGSRNEQFF

cdr3_length: 14
d_call: -
clone_size: -
v_call: TRBV13
j_call: TRBJ1-2
cdr3_nt: TGTGCCAGCAGGATGGGCCGCGGATCCTATGGCTACACCTTC
cdr3_aa: CASRMGRGSYGYTF

cdr3_length: 14
d_call: -
clone_size: -
v_call: TRBV27
j_call: TRBJ2-5
cdr3_nt: TGTGCCAGCAGTGGTTTTGGGGGCGCGGAGACCCAGTACTTC
cdr3_aa: CASSGFGGAETQYF

cdr3_length: 15
d_call: TRBD2
clone_size: -
v_call: TRBV7-2
j_call: TRBJ2-7
cdr3_nt: TGTGCCAGCAGCATTCTAGCGGGAGGGCACAACGAGCAGTACTTC
cdr3_aa: CASSILAGGHNEQYF

cdr3_length: 13
d_call: -
clone_size: -
v_call: TRBV30
j_call: TRBJ1-1
cdr3_nt: TGTGCCTGGAGTGACAGGGCCAACACTGAAGCTTTCTTT
cdr3_aa: CAWSDRANTEAFF